These T cell receptor beta chains were read from a single sample in a study of cytomegalovirus exposure and HLA in healthy donors. The data were produced by immunoSEQ multiplex PCR, yet TCRdb's version contains in-frame clones alone and is incomplete. The sample shows 90,000 to 130,000 clones, roughly 84% of them seen only once. Sequenced input: PBMCs. The receptors come from a woman in her late teens or twenties in good health and CMV-seronegative. Each CDR3 is given with its conserved first and last residue.

len: 13; v_gene: TRBV2; CDR3aa: CASRARESGGYTF
len: 14; v_gene: TRBV5-4; CDR3aa: CASSFLGKDEKLFF
len: 13; v_gene: TRBV5-1; CDR3aa: CASSLGWSEKLFF
len: 16; v_gene: TRBV7-3; CDR3aa: CASSPRGTLNTGELFF
len: 16; v_gene: TRBV4-1; CDR3aa: CASSQPVDGGSYEQYF
len: 11; v_gene: TRBV7-9; CDR3aa: CATDTNTEAFF
len: 14; v_gene: TRBV10-2; CDR3aa: CASSEEVGQYEAFF
len: 13; v_gene: TRBV11-2; CDR3aa: CASSIRTGDGYTF
len: 18; v_gene: TRBV9; CDR3aa: CASSPPGTGGLLNTEAFF
len: 20; v_gene: TRBV5-1; CDR3aa: CASSFNPLQQGSTYNSPLHF
len: 14; v_gene: TRBV19; CDR3aa: CASSQQGSQEKLFF
len: 15; v_gene: TRBV28; CDR3aa: CASSFSGTGDYEQYF
len: 13; v_gene: TRBV29-1; CDR3aa: CSVEDPGNSPLHF
len: 15; v_gene: TRBV11-2; CDR3aa: CASSLGTRAPLGYTF
len: 14; v_gene: TRBV27; CDR3aa: CASSSGGYTDTQYF
len: 15; v_gene: TRBV6-1; CDR3aa: CASSTGAAFNYGYTF
len: 14; v_gene: TRBV9; CDR3aa: CASSARGYGTEAFF
len: 13; v_gene: TRBV29-1; CDR3aa: CSVVTAEGYEQYF
len: 17; v_gene: TRBV14; CDR3aa: CASSQAFEDTDTDTQYF
len: 15; v_gene: TRBV7-3; CDR3aa: CASSPGLAGSDTQYF
len: 17; v_gene: TRBV15; CDR3aa: CATSSDRELAWGYEQYF
len: 16; v_gene: TRBV2; CDR3aa: CASSRATAGGPETQYF
len: 18; v_gene: TRBV27; CDR3aa: CASSLSEASGSLRNIQYF
len: 14; v_gene: TRBV15; CDR3aa: CATSRQGVGETQYF
len: 15; v_gene: TRBV6-4; CDR3aa: CASSGGQGRNYGYTF
len: 12; v_gene: TRBV6-6; CDR3aa: CASRDRGYGYTF
len: 13; v_gene: TRBV7-9; CDR3aa: CATRREESYGYTF
len: 13; v_gene: TRBV30; CDR3aa: CAWSEQFNYGYTF
len: 16; v_gene: TRBV6-6; CDR3aa: CASSYSPGGVNEKLFF
len: 14; v_gene: TRBV7-3; CDR3aa: CASSGGTSTDTQYF
len: 14; v_gene: TRBV4-2; CDR3aa: CASSSRTDTYEQYF
len: 13; v_gene: TRBV15; CDR3aa: CATSARVLTEAFF
len: 13; v_gene: TRBV28; CDR3aa: CASSAAGTDTQYF
len: 11; v_gene: TRBV2; CDR3aa: CASSDRQGLHF
len: 13; v_gene: TRBV5-4; CDR3aa: CASSIGVANEQFF
len: 16; v_gene: TRBV7-6; CDR3aa: CASSLAGQGPYNEQFF
len: 15; v_gene: TRBV5-4; CDR3aa: CASSMGHLSGNTIYF
len: 18; v_gene: TRBV21-1; CDR3aa: CASSLPPGAAYSNQPQHF
len: 16; v_gene: TRBV7-6; CDR3aa: CASSRRLAGGPDTQYF
len: 14; v_gene: TRBV7-9; CDR3aa: CASSRGATNEKLFF
len: 15; v_gene: TRBV6-5; CDR3aa: CASSYHGGMNTEAFF
len: 14; v_gene: TRBV10-2; CDR3aa: CASSESKHSYEQYF
len: 14; v_gene: TRBV2; CDR3aa: CASSSQGAVTEAFF
len: 12; v_gene: TRBV19; CDR3aa: CASREGLGGYTF
len: 15; v_gene: TRBV6-1; CDR3aa: CASSEGVGGAYEQYF
len: 15; v_gene: TRBV5-1; CDR3aa: CASSLSDTLNTEAFF
len: 13; v_gene: TRBV6-5; CDR3aa: CASSSGVNYGYTF
len: 15; v_gene: TRBV4-1; CDR3aa: CASQRGGGLGNTIYF
len: 16; v_gene: TRBV5-5; CDR3aa: CASRLGWGQGDQPQHF
len: 15; v_gene: TRBV27; CDR3aa: CASLFIRGAITEAFF
len: 13; v_gene: TRBV25-1; CDR3aa: CASSETSTYEQYF
len: 14; v_gene: TRBV19; CDR3aa: CASTNSGRNEKLFF